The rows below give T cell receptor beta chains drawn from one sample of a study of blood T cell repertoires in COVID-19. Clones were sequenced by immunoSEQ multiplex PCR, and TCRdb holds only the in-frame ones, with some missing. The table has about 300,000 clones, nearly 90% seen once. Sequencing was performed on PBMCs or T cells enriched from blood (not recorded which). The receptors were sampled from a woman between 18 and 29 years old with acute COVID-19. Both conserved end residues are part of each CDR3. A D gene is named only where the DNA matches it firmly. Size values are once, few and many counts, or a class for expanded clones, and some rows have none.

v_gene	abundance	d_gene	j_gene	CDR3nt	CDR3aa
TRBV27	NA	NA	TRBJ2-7	TGTGCCAGCAGTTTATCATACTTCCACTCCTACGAGCAGTACTTC	CASSLSYFHSYEQYF
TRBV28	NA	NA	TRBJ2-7	TGTGCCAGCAGTCTCCTCAGGGAGCAGTACTTC	CASSLLREQYF
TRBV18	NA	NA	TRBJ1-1	TGTGCCAGCTCACAAAGGCGCAGCGGGCACAGCACTGAAGCTTTCTTT	CASSQRRSGHSTEAFF
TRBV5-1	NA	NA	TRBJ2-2	TGCGCCAGCAGCTTGATCTGGGGCTGGGCCGGGGAGCTGTTTTTT	CASSLIWGWAGELFF
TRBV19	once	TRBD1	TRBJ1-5	TGTGCCAGTAGTCCGACAGGGGTCTGGAGCAATCAGCCCCAGCATTTT	CASSPTGVWSNQPQHF
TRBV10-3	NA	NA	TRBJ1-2	TGTGCCATCAGTGGCCAAGCAGGCCTTGACGGTGGCTACACCTTC	CAISGQAGLDGGYTF
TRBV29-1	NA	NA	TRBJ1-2	TGCAGCGTTGAAGATCGAGGCCAGGGGTATGGCTACACCTTC	CSVEDRGQGYGYTF
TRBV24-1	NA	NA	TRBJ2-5	TGTGCCACCAGCGACTATCAAGAGACCCAGTACTTC	CATSDYQETQYF
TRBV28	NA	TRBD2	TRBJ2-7	TGTGCCAGCAGCTCCGGGACTAGCGGGAGGGCCTACGAGCAGTACTTC	CASSSGTSGRAYEQYF
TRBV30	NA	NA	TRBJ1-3	TGTGCCTGGAGTGTAATAGGAAACACCATATATTTT	CAWSVIGNTIYF